This T cell receptor beta chain was obtained from a study of cytomegalovirus exposure and HLA in healthy donors. Vbeta (60) and Jbeta (13) primers were used in the PCR. Sequencing was performed with immunoSEQ multiplex PCR; in TCRdb, only in-frame clones are kept and a portion is missing. The sample has about 160,000 clones; about 70% are singletons. Whole-study results and caveats: Presence/absence analyses supposed approximately even sequencing depth among donors. What was likely a sequencing artifact was a cluster of highly shared sequence variants. Most TCRs appeared rarely, but some public TCRs recurred in many donors.

On this clone: The antigen is undetermined.

The germline V and J ends were trimmed by 1 base and 3 bases, with 12 bases remaining between them. Germline V gives CDR1 SEHNR, CDR2 FQNEAQ (reference sequence). The CDR3 length is 15 residues. The TCR was taken from a woman between 18 and 30 years old in good health and CMV-seropositive. Source material: PBMCs. This chain joins TRBV7-9 and TRBJ2-5; D is perhaps TRBD1 (5 bases). The CDR3, as DNA: TGTGCCAGCAGCTTAGGGGCTGGGGCAGAAGAGACCCAGTACTTC. This encodes CASSLGAGAEETQYF.